Detailed here is one T cell receptor beta chain. The antigen it binds to is not known. No clone much larger than this one lies a single base away; base qualities are absent. The data stem from a study of T cell responses to AZD1222 COVID-19 vaccine (dated by TCRdb to the early 2020s). Study-wide context: AZD1222 recipients given second doses at about 4 weeks or at about 12 weeks were pooled, since spike-specific TCR depth and breadth were not found to differ between the two schedules. TCR sequencing was performed for about 250 trial participants, of whom about 200 were given two doses of AZD1222 and approximately 25 were given two doses of MenACWY control vaccine. Trial participants were enrolled into age subgroups of 18-55, 56-69 and 70-plus years, which contained approximately 150, 30 and 60 TCR-sequenced participants, respectively. The paper as a whole reports these results and caveats: CD4 TCRs associated with the vaccine covered the entire spike protein, and the dominant responses were in regions 160-218 and 743-854. Nearly half of unique spike-specific TCRs reportedly recognized epitopes outside regions mutated in the B.1.351 and B.1.1.7 variants. Conclusions about previously exposed vaccinees are limited because only six or seven AZD1222 recipients were SARS-CoV-2 seropositive at baseline. In the small 56-69-year group, the increase in depth fell short of significance, most likely because of low power. After two AZD1222 doses, both the breadth and the depth of spike-specific TCRs were significantly higher than at day 0 and than in MenACWY recipients. No day 14 peak-response samples were available, so repertoires were characterized only after the peak T cell response. Most participants were white British and females outnumbered males, and the authors suggested that clonal diversity may have been underestimated.

Trimming takes 3 bases from V and 5 bases from J, and the germline ends sit 11 bases apart. According to the germline V gene (reference sequence), CDR1 reads MNHEY and CDR2 reads SMNVEV. Reading from cysteine to phenylalanine, the CDR3 counts 14 amino acids. The kept DNA is CDR3 alone, 42 bases in frame from the first base. This specimen's time point label, interpreted: baseline before first vaccination. Vaccinee samples were obtained from the UK trials COV001 and COV002, which included a single-blind randomized controlled phase 2/3 trial of AZD1222 (ChAdOx1 nCoV-19) in healthy adults. Trial participant PBMC samples were collected at day 0 and day 28 after the second dose for TCRbeta chain sequencing. The CDR3 regions of human TCRbeta chains were subjected to immunosequencing. From the authors' description of their analysis: Repertoire TCRs were checked for matches against a reference library of SARS-CoV-2-specific TCRs that had been generated using the MIRA antigen-specificity platform. Breadth was defined as the fraction of unique TCRs that were SARS-CoV-2-associated, and depth was defined as the fraction of total T cells that were SARS-CoV-2-associated. Each spike-specific TCR was assigned to its reactive spike region and to a CD4 or CD8 class using the MIRA data. Log10-transformed breadth and depth values were compared by one-way ANOVA with Sidak's multiple comparisons tests. In its TCRdb copy, this immuneACCESS table keeps in-frame sequences only and misses some clones. Where compared with another copy, unresolved V genes explain less than half of these, and the others have no known cause. D and trimming come from the DNA, and the V and J calls and clone size come from that table. This sample comprises some 150,000 clones, around 94% of them detected only once. The ten largest clonotypes hold 1.3% of the sample.

This sample comprised peripheral blood, obtained on day 0 of AZD1222 vaccination. The chain uses TRBV27 and TRBJ1-5; the D gene is unclear. The clonotype originates from an adult in good health. The sequenced DNA: TGTGCCAGCAGTTTTGAAAGGGCGGATCAGCCCCAGCATTTT. Translated, it gives CASSFERADQPQHF.